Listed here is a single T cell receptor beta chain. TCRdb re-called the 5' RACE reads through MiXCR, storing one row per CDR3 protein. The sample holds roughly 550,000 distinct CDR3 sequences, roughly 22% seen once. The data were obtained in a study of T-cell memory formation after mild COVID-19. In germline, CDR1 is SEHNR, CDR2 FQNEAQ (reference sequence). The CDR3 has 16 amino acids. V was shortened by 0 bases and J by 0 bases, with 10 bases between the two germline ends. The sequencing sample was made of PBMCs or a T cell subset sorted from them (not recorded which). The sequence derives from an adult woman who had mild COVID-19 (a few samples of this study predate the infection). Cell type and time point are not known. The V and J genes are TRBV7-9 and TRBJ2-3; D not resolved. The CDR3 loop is CASSLAGVSSTDTQYF. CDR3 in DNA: TGTGCCAGCAGCTTAGCCGGAGTATCTAGCACAGATACGCAGTATTTT.